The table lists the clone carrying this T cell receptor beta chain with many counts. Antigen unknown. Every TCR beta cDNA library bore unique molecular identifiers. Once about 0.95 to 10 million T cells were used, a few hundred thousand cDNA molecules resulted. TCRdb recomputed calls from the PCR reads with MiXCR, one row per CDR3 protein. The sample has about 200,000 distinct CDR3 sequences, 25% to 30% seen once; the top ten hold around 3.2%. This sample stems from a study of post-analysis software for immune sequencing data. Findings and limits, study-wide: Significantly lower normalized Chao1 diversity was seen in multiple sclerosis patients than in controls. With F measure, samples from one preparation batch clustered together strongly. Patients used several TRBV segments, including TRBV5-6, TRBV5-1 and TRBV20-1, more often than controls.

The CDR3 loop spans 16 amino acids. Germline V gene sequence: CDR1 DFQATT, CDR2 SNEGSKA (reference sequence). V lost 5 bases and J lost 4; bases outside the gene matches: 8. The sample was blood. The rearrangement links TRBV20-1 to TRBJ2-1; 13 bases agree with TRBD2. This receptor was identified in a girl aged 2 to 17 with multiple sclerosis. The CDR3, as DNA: TGCAGTGCTGGAGGGACTAGCGGGATTAGGTACAATGAGCAGTTCTTC. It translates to CSAGGTSGIRYNEQFF.